The rows below give T cell receptor beta chains drawn from one sample of a study of lymphopenia after photon versus proton radiotherapy. Generated by immunoSEQ multiplex PCR, the TCRdb table keeps only in-frame clones and is missing some. The table records over 35,000 clones, roughly 84% of them present only once. The sample here was peripheral blood, taken from a patient treated with proton-based radiotherapy. The source of these receptors is an older woman with pancreatic cancer. Some clones in this sample may be carry-over from other donors' samples. Both conserved end residues are part of each CDR3. A D gene is named only where the DNA matches it firmly. Clone size is given for some rows only: seen once, a few or many times, or a class if the clone is expanded.

.	TRBJ1-5	.	TRBV21-1	CASSNPEEAGHQPQHF	TGTGCCAGCAGCAACCCTGAGGAGGCAGGGCATCAGCCCCAGCATTTT
.	TRBJ2-3	.	TRBV9	CASSLGRATDTQYF	TGTGCCAGCAGCCTCGGCAGGGCCACAGATACGCAGTATTTT
TRBD2	TRBJ2-3	.	TRBV5-1	CASSLAGAQDTQYF	TGCGCCAGCAGCTTAGCGGGAGCTCAAGATACGCAGTATTTT
TRBD1	TRBJ2-1	.	TRBV5-8	CASSLDPQTGYNEQFF	TGTGCCAGCAGCTTGGACCCCCAGACAGGGTACAATGAGCAGTTCTTC
.	TRBJ2-5	.	TRBV11-3	CASSPRNGGQETQYF	TGTGCCAGCAGCCCGCGGAATGGGGGCCAAGAGACCCAGTACTTC
.	TRBJ1-1	.	TRBV7-2	CASSLGRGNTEAFF	TGTGCCAGCAGCTTAGGGCGGGGGAACACTGAAGCTTTCTTT
.	TRBJ2-1	.	TRBV9	CASSVVISGEQFF	TGTGCCAGCAGCGTAGTGATAAGTGGTGAGCAGTTCTTC
.	TRBJ2-5	.	TRBV9	CASSVTDQETQYF	TGTGCCAGCAGCGTCACTGATCAAGAGACCCAGTACTTC
TRBD2	TRBJ2-1	.	TRBV25-1	CASSHAFKGLGNYNEQFF	TGTGCCAGCAGCCACGCATTTAAGGGACTAGGAAACTACAATGAGCAGTTCTTC
.	TRBJ2-2	.	TRBV2	CASSESWGSTGELFF	TGTGCCAGCAGTGAATCATGGGGCAGCACCGGGGAGCTGTTTTTT
.	TRBJ1-1	.	TRBV11-2	CASSSGLAGRSTEAFF	TGTGCCAGCAGCTCCGGTCTGGCGGGGAGGAGCACTGAAGCTTTCTTT
.	TRBJ2-1	.	TRBV7-2	CASSLPSRDEQFF	TGTGCCAGCAGCTTACCTAGCAGGGATGAGCAGTTCTTC
TRBD1	TRBJ2-7	.	TRBV19	CASSGSGTGVYEQYF	TGTGCCAGTAGTGGTTCCGGGACAGGGGTGTACGAGCAGTACTTC
TRBD1	TRBJ2-2	.	TRBV5-1	CASSRDRGLSGELFF	TGCGCCAGCAGCCGCGACAGGGGGTTAAGCGGGGAGCTGTTTTTT
TRBD2	TRBJ2-2	.	TRBV5-4	CASSTEVLAGYTGELFF	TGTGCCAGCAGCACTGAAGTACTAGCGGGTTACACCGGGGAGCTGTTTTTT
.	TRBJ2-7	.	TRBV6-5	CASSYMYEQYF	TGTGCCAGCAGTTACATGTACGAGCAGTACTTC
.	TRBJ2-1	.	TRBV28	CASSSPASGERDEQFF	TGTGCCAGCAGTTCGCCCGCGTCGGGAGAAAGGGATGAGCAGTTCTTC
TRBD1	TRBJ2-5	.	TRBV14	CASSQVVGTGGTQYF	TGTGCCAGCAGCCAAGTAGTGGGGACAGGAGGGACCCAGTACTTC
.	TRBJ1-2	once	TRBV27	CASSLRGGNYGYTF	TGTGCCAGCAGTCTAAGAGGCGGAAACTATGGCTACACCTTC
.	TRBJ2-5	.	TRBV11-2	CASSLGRETQYF	TGTGCCAGCAGCCTCGGTAGGGAGACCCAGTACTTC
TRBD2	TRBJ2-4	.	TRBV19	CASSTRLAVAKNIQYF	TGTGCCAGTAGTACCCGACTAGCGGTAGCCAAAAACATTCAGTACTTC
.	TRBJ1-2	.	TRBV29-1	CSVGVQGLNYGYTF	TGCAGCGTTGGAGTACAGGGTTTGAACTATGGCTACACCTTC
TRBD1	TRBJ1-2	.	TRBV28	CASSDSGGSRGYTF	TGTGCCAGCAGTGACTCAGGGGGATCTAGGGGCTACACCTTC
TRBD1	TRBJ2-7	.	TRBV6-5	CASRGQGTYEQYF	TGTGCCAGCAGGGGACAGGGGACCTACGAGCAGTACTTC
.	TRBJ1-1	once	TRBV7-9	CASSLAQGNTEAFF	TGTGCCAGCAGCTTAGCCCAGGGGAACACTGAAGCTTTCTTT
.	TRBJ1-1	.	TRBV10-3	CAISEAGSMNTEAFF	TGTGCCATCAGTGAGGCAGGGTCCATGAACACTGAAGCTTTCTTT
TRBD2	TRBJ2-6	few	TRBV5-7	CASSLEAGVVISGANVLTF	TGTGCCAGCAGCTTAGAGGCGGGAGTAGTAATTTCTGGGGCCAACGTCCTGACTTTC
.	TRBJ1-2	.	TRBV5-5	CASSLWGGTVANYGYTF	TGTGCCAGCAGCTTGTGGGGTGGGACGGTGGCCAACTATGGCTACACCTTC
.	TRBJ2-1	once	TRBV16	CASSQSRTTYNEQFF	TGTGCCAGCAGCCAATCCAGGACGACCTACAATGAGCAGTTCTTC
.	TRBJ2-4	.	TRBV29-1	CSVEQVLAKNIQYF	TGCAGCGTTGAACAGGTTCTAGCCAAAAACATTCAGTACTTC
TRBD2	TRBJ2-7	.	TRBV2	CASTPGASGRNFDEQYF	TGTGCCTCAACCCCCGGGGCTAGCGGGAGAAACTTCGACGAGCAGTACTTC
TRBD1	TRBJ1-3	.	TRBV28	CASSLGGRGRLSGNTIYF	TGTGCCAGCAGTTTGGGGGGAAGGGGGCGACTGTCTGGAAACACCATATATTTT
TRBD1	TRBJ1-4	.	TRBV5-1	CASSLAPTGGNEKLFF	TGCGCCAGCAGCTTGGCCCCGACAGGGGGGAATGAAAAACTGTTTTTT